The clone carrying this TCR beta chain occurred a few times. Its matching antigen is unknown. This sample is drawn from a study of shared clonotypes between healthy human individuals. Findings and caveats of the study: Sequencing of the sorted subsets was shown by rarefaction to be incomplete despite large depth. Four donors shared approximately 5% of their naive CD4 clonotypes.

Study processing details: Junction-only sequences without quality scores came from ImmunoSEQ, so filtering differed. Clones were sequenced by immunoSEQ multiplex PCR, and TCRdb holds only the in-frame ones, with some missing. Clone size and V and J calls were adopted from that table, with D and trimming inferred from the DNA. The profile shows 330,000 or so clones, 74% of them singletons. V lost 5 bases to trimming and J lost 7 bases, with 3 bases between them. The germline gives CDR1 MGHRA, CDR2 YSYEKL. The CDR3 consists of 10 residues. The rearrangement uses TRBV4-1 and TRBJ1-3, with D hard to call. The receptor comes from a man aged 25 to 45 in good health. The sample consisted of memory CD4+ T cells sorted from blood. Documented subset: CD45RA-negative fraction. In DNA form, the CDR3 reads TGCGCCAGCAGCGGGAACACCATATATTTT. Its protein product is CASSGNTIYF.